This TCR beta chain was identified during a study of blood T cell repertoires in COVID-19. This clone was counted a single time. TCRdb's table, derived via immunoSEQ multiplex PCR, lists solely in-frame clones and lacks some. The sample consists of around 35,000 clones, over 75% of them appearing once. This TCR was sampled from a man in his sixties with active COVID-19. Sample: peripheral blood.

The CDR3 loop is CASRPHRDTGELFF. CDR3 nucleotides: TGTGCCAGCAGACCCCACCGGGATACCGGGGAGCTGTTTTTT. This chain links TRBV28 with TRBJ2-2, with a weak D call TRBD2 (5 bases). The CDR3 has 14 residues. Trimming left V 6 bases short and J 5 bases short, with 13 bases between. CDR1 is MDHEN, CDR2 SYDVKM, per germline.